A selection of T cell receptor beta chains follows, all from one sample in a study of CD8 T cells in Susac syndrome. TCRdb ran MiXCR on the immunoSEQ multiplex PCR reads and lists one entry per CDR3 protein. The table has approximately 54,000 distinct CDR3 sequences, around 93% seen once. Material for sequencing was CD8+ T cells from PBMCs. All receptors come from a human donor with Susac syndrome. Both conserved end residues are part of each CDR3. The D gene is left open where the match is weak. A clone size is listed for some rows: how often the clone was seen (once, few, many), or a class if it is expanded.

cdr3_nt: TGTGCCAGCAGCTTAGCTAGCGAGAACACCGGGGAGCTGTTTTTT
cdr3_aa: CASSLASENTGELFF
v_call: TRBV13
d_call: NA
clone_size: NA
j_call: TRBJ2-2

cdr3_nt: TGTGCCAGCAGTTACTCATCCGCGAACACTGAAGCTTTCTTT
cdr3_aa: CASSYSSANTEAFF
v_call: TRBV6-2/TRBV6-3
d_call: NA
clone_size: NA
j_call: TRBJ1-1

cdr3_nt: TGTGCCAGCAGGGCTGTCGGGGGACAGGGTCACTTCGGCTCCTACAATGAGCAGTTCTTC
cdr3_aa: CASRAVGGQGHFGSYNEQFF
v_call: TRBV11-2
d_call: TRBD1
clone_size: NA
j_call: TRBJ2-1

cdr3_nt: TGTGCCTGGATGGGGGGACAGGGGGCCCTGGGCTATGGCTACACCTTC
cdr3_aa: CAWMGGQGALGYGYTF
v_call: TRBV30
d_call: TRBD1
clone_size: NA
j_call: TRBJ1-2

cdr3_nt: TGTGCCAGCAGCTCTATCACTGAAGCTTTCTTT
cdr3_aa: CASSSITEAFF
v_call: TRBV2
d_call: NA
clone_size: NA
j_call: TRBJ1-1

cdr3_nt: TGTGCCAGCAGTGGGACAGGGGGCTACGAGCAGTACTTC
cdr3_aa: CASSGTGGYEQYF
v_call: TRBV27
d_call: TRBD1
clone_size: few
j_call: TRBJ2-7

cdr3_nt: TGTGCCATCCGGTCAGCCGGGGAGCTGTTTTTT
cdr3_aa: CAIRSAGELFF
v_call: TRBV2
d_call: NA
clone_size: NA
j_call: TRBJ2-2

cdr3_nt: TGCAGTGCTGGGGGGCGGGGGGACCTCTTCTACAATGAGCAGTTCTTC
cdr3_aa: CSAGGRGDLFYNEQFF
v_call: TRBV20-1
d_call: TRBD2
clone_size: NA
j_call: TRBJ2-1

cdr3_nt: TGTGCCAGCAGCGGGCCGAGCATTGAAGCTTTCTTT
cdr3_aa: CASSGPSIEAFF
v_call: TRBV7-6
d_call: NA
clone_size: NA
j_call: TRBJ1-1

cdr3_nt: TGCAGTGCTAGTATGTCGACAGGATTCTTCTCTGGAAACACCATATATTTT
cdr3_aa: CSASMSTGFFSGNTIYF
v_call: TRBV20-1
d_call: NA
clone_size: NA
j_call: TRBJ1-3

cdr3_nt: TGTGCCAGCAGCCAACTAGCGGGGTCAGATACGCAGTATTTT
cdr3_aa: CASSQLAGSDTQYF
v_call: TRBV3-1
d_call: TRBD2
clone_size: NA
j_call: TRBJ2-3

cdr3_nt: TGTGCCAGCAGCTTAAAGATCCTAGGGCAGTTCTTC
cdr3_aa: CASSLKILGQFF
v_call: TRBV7-9
d_call: NA
clone_size: NA
j_call: TRBJ2-1

cdr3_nt: TGTGCCAGCAGCCGGGACTCACAAACCGGGGAGCTGTTTTTT
cdr3_aa: CASSRDSQTGELFF
v_call: TRBV7-8
d_call: NA
clone_size: NA
j_call: TRBJ2-2

cdr3_nt: TGTGCCTGGGACAGGGGCCCTCTCAAGACGAAAAATAACACTGAAGCTTTCTTT
cdr3_aa: CAWDRGPLKTKNNTEAFF
v_call: TRBV30
d_call: TRBD1
clone_size: NA
j_call: TRBJ1-1

cdr3_nt: TGCAGCGCAACCGGGGCGTATAGCTCCTACAATGAGCAGTTCTTC
cdr3_aa: CSATGAYSSYNEQFF
v_call: TRBV29-1
d_call: NA
clone_size: NA
j_call: TRBJ2-1

cdr3_nt: TGTGCCAGCAGCTTAGCGAACAATCAGCCCCAGCATTTT
cdr3_aa: CASSLANNQPQHF
v_call: TRBV7-6
d_call: NA
clone_size: NA
j_call: TRBJ1-5

cdr3_nt: TGTGCTAGCAGCCTCGGGACAGGAACAGATACGCAGTATTTT
cdr3_aa: CASSLGTGTDTQYF
v_call: TRBV7-7
d_call: TRBD1
clone_size: once
j_call: TRBJ2-3

cdr3_nt: TGTGCCAGCAGCTTAGGTCGGCGGGCTAGGGATGGCTACACCTTC
cdr3_aa: CASSLGRRARDGYTF
v_call: TRBV7-2
d_call: NA
clone_size: NA
j_call: TRBJ1-2

cdr3_nt: TGTGCCAGCAGCTCAGATCTAGGAAACACCATATATTTT
cdr3_aa: CASSSDLGNTIYF
v_call: TRBV5-4
d_call: NA
clone_size: NA
j_call: TRBJ1-3

cdr3_nt: TGCAGCGCATATACAGGCTACGAGCAGTACTTC
cdr3_aa: CSAYTGYEQYF
v_call: TRBV29-1
d_call: NA
clone_size: once
j_call: TRBJ2-7

cdr3_nt: TGTGCCAGCAGCGGGGGGTCTAATGAAAAACTGTTTTTT
cdr3_aa: CASSGGSNEKLFF
v_call: TRBV9
d_call: NA
clone_size: NA
j_call: TRBJ1-4

cdr3_nt: TGTGCCAGCAGCCCATCTAGCGGGGGTACCTCTTCCTACAATGAGCAGTTCTTC
cdr3_aa: CASSPSSGGTSSYNEQFF
v_call: TRBV12-3/TRBV12-4
d_call: TRBD2
clone_size: NA
j_call: TRBJ2-1

cdr3_nt: TGTGCCAGCAGCCATACAACATTCACAGATACGCAGTATTTT
cdr3_aa: CASSHTTFTDTQYF
v_call: TRBV6-5
d_call: NA
clone_size: NA
j_call: TRBJ2-3

cdr3_nt: TGTGCCATCAGTGGCCAGGGAGAGCAGTACTTC
cdr3_aa: CAISGQGEQYF
v_call: TRBV10-3
d_call: NA
clone_size: NA
j_call: TRBJ2-7

cdr3_nt: TGTGCCAGCGGATTCACAGATACGCAGTATTTT
cdr3_aa: CASGFTDTQYF
v_call: TRBV25-1
d_call: NA
clone_size: NA
j_call: TRBJ2-3

cdr3_nt: TGCAGCGTTGAAGACCCTCAAGGGACAGTGAACACTGAAGCTTTCTTT
cdr3_aa: CSVEDPQGTVNTEAFF
v_call: TRBV29-1
d_call: TRBD1
clone_size: NA
j_call: TRBJ1-1

cdr3_nt: TGCAGCGCTTCCCGGGACGACTCTGGAAACACCATATATTTT
cdr3_aa: CSASRDDSGNTIYF
v_call: TRBV29-1
d_call: NA
clone_size: NA
j_call: TRBJ1-3

cdr3_nt: TGTGCCAGCAGCATAGTAACAGGGGTCGAGCAGTACTTC
cdr3_aa: CASSIVTGVEQYF
v_call: TRBV7-9
d_call: TRBD1
clone_size: NA
j_call: TRBJ2-7

cdr3_nt: TGTGCCACCAGCAGTTCGACAGGGGACTATGGCTACACCTTC
cdr3_aa: CATSSSTGDYGYTF
v_call: TRBV15
d_call: TRBD1
clone_size: NA
j_call: TRBJ1-2

cdr3_nt: TGTGCCAGTACTAGGTCGACTGGTGATTCACCCCTCCACTTT
cdr3_aa: CASTRSTGDSPLHF
v_call: TRBV19
d_call: NA
clone_size: NA
j_call: TRBJ1-6

cdr3_nt: TGCGCCAGCAGCTTGTTGAGGGGAGAAAACATTCAGTACTTC
cdr3_aa: CASSLLRGENIQYF
v_call: TRBV5-1
d_call: NA
clone_size: NA
j_call: TRBJ2-4

cdr3_nt: TGTGCCAGCAGTTATTTCTTATGGGGTCGAGGCGGCAAAAACATTCAGTACTTC
cdr3_aa: CASSYFLWGRGGKNIQYF
v_call: TRBV6-5
d_call: NA
clone_size: NA
j_call: TRBJ2-4

cdr3_nt: TGTGCCTGGACCGGCCTGGGACATAGCCTCTACGAGCAGTACTTC
cdr3_aa: CAWTGLGHSLYEQYF
v_call: TRBV30
d_call: NA
clone_size: NA
j_call: TRBJ2-7

cdr3_nt: TGCGCCAGCAGCGGGGACACCTACTACGAGCAGTACTTC
cdr3_aa: CASSGDTYYEQYF
v_call: TRBV5-1
d_call: NA
clone_size: NA
j_call: TRBJ2-7

cdr3_nt: TGTGCCAGCAGCGCGGGACTCATGAACACTGAAGCTTTCTTT
cdr3_aa: CASSAGLMNTEAFF
v_call: TRBV11-2
d_call: NA
clone_size: NA
j_call: TRBJ1-1

cdr3_nt: TGTGCCAGCGGTCTCAAGGAGCAGTTCTTC
cdr3_aa: CASGLKEQFF
v_call: TRBV7-8
d_call: NA
clone_size: NA
j_call: TRBJ2-1

cdr3_nt: TGTGCCAGCAGATCAGTGAACACTGAAGCTTTCTTT
cdr3_aa: CASRSVNTEAFF
v_call: TRBV28
d_call: NA
clone_size: NA
j_call: TRBJ1-1

cdr3_nt: TGTGCCAGTAGTATTTCAGCGAGAATGAACACTGAAGCTTTCTTT
cdr3_aa: CASSISARMNTEAFF
v_call: TRBV19
d_call: NA
clone_size: NA
j_call: TRBJ1-1

cdr3_nt: TGTGCCAGCAGCGTAGGTGGGGGAGCCAACACTGAAGCTTTCTTT
cdr3_aa: CASSVGGGANTEAFF
v_call: TRBV9
d_call: NA
clone_size: NA
j_call: TRBJ1-1

cdr3_nt: TGTGCCAGCTCGAAAGGTCGGGGTCTATTCCCGAACTATGGCTACACCTTC
cdr3_aa: CASSKGRGLFPNYGYTF
v_call: TRBV18
d_call: NA
clone_size: NA
j_call: TRBJ1-2

cdr3_nt: TGTGCCAGCAGCGTCACAGGGGCTGAGACCCAGTACTTC
cdr3_aa: CASSVTGAETQYF
v_call: TRBV12-3/TRBV12-4
d_call: TRBD1
clone_size: NA
j_call: TRBJ2-5

cdr3_nt: TGTGCCAGCAGTTTAGGGCTATACGAGCAGTACTTC
cdr3_aa: CASSLGLYEQYF
v_call: TRBV12-3/TRBV12-4
d_call: NA
clone_size: NA
j_call: TRBJ2-7

cdr3_nt: TGTGCCAGCAGTTTGTCCCCCCCCAGAGCTTTCTTT
cdr3_aa: CASSLSPPRAFF
v_call: TRBV12-3/TRBV12-4
d_call: NA
clone_size: once
j_call: TRBJ1-1

cdr3_nt: TGTGCCAGCAGCCTAGGTGGGACACCCCTCCACTTT
cdr3_aa: CASSLGGTPLHF
v_call: TRBV7-9
d_call: NA
clone_size: NA
j_call: TRBJ1-6

cdr3_nt: TGTGCCAGCAGTAACGACCGGCTCGGCTACACCTTC
cdr3_aa: CASSNDRLGYTF
v_call: TRBV6-1
d_call: NA
clone_size: NA
j_call: TRBJ1-2

cdr3_nt: TGTGCCAGCAGCCAAGATTGGGCAGAACTTTGGTACGAGCAGTACTTC
cdr3_aa: CASSQDWAELWYEQYF
v_call: TRBV3-1
d_call: NA
clone_size: NA
j_call: TRBJ2-7

cdr3_nt: TGTGCCAGCAGCGCTGGGGGAGGGACAGGGAAAAACTATGGCTACACCTTC
cdr3_aa: CASSAGGGTGKNYGYTF
v_call: TRBV9
d_call: TRBD1
clone_size: NA
j_call: TRBJ1-2